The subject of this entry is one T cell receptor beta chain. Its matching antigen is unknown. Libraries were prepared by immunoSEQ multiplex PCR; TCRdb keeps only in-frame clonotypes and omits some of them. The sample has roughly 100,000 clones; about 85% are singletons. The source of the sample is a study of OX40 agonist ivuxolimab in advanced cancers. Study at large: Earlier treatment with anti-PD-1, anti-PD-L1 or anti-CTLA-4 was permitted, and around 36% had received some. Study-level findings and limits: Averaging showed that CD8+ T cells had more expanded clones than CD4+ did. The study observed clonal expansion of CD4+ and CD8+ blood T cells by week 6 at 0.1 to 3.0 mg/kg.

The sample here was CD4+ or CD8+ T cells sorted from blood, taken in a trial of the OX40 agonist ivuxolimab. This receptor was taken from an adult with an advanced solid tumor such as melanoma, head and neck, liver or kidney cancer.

The DNA of the CDR3 is TGCGCCAGCAGCTTGGGCGGGGTCGGGGATGAAAAACTGTTTTTT. It yields the protein CASSLGGVGDEKLFF. The chain uses TRBV5-1 and TRBJ1-4; D is undetermined. V gave up 0 bases and J gave up 6 bases, with 12 bases separating them. CDR3 length equals 15 residues. Germline V gives CDR1 SGHRS, CDR2 YFSETQ.